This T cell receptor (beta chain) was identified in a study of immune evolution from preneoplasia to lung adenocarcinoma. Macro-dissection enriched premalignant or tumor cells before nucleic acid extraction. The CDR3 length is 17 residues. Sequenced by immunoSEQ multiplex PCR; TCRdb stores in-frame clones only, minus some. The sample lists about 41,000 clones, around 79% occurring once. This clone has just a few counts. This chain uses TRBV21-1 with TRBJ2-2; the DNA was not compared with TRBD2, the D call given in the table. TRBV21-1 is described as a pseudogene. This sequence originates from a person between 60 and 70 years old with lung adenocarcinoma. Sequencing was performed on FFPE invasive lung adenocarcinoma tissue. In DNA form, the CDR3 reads TGTGCCAGCAGCAAACGGTGGGAGGAACAAAACACCGGGGAGCTGTTTTTT. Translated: CASSKRWEEQNTGELFF.